Each of the 15 T cell receptor beta chains below was sequenced from the same sample in a study of cytomegalovirus exposure and HLA in healthy donors. PCR amplification relied on 60 Vbeta primers (plus 13 Jbeta primers). Sequenced by immunoSEQ multiplex PCR; TCRdb stores in-frame clones only, minus some. Among approximately 150,000 clones listed, roughly 70% were seen once. Source material: PBMCs. These receptors all come from a woman aged 35 to 49 in good health and CMV-seropositive.

This clone was found once. The chain links TRBV9 to TRBJ2-5; 14 bases fit TRBD2. Trimming took 4 bases from V and 4 from J; bases not matched to a gene: 6. This CDR3 is built from 16 residues. In germline, CDR1 is SGDLS, CDR2 YYNGEE. As DNA, the CDR3 is TGTGCCAGCAGCTCGACTAGCGGGGGGGCCGGAGAGACCCAGTACTTC. Amino acid sequence: CASSSTSGGAGETQYF.

The V call is TRBV4-1, the J call TRBJ2-5, with D possibly matching TRBD2 (5 bases). Trimming cost V 3 bases and J 7 bases, with 9 bases left between them. The CDR3 totals 12 residues. Germline V gene lookup returns CDR1 MGHRA and CDR2 YSYEKL. CDR3 nucleotides: TGCGCCAGCAGCCAGGCTGCGGGGACCCAGTACTTC. It codes for CASSQAAGTQYF.

The sample holds one count of this clone. V usage is TRBV9 and J usage is TRBJ2-2, with 11 bases fitting TRBD2. The germline CDR1 and CDR2 sequences are SGDLS and YYNGEE. The trim removed 4 bases at V and 1 base at J, leaving 3 bases unmatched. The CDR3 consists of 16 residues. The CDR3 bases are TGTGCCAGCAGCCCGGGGACTAGCGGGAACACCGGGGAGCTGTTTTTT. Its translation is CASSPGTSGNTGELFF.

This clone was seen a handful of times. The chain links TRBV9 to TRBJ2-1; D perhaps matches TRBD1 (6 bases). This CDR3 spans 15 amino acids. V was pared by 3 bases and J by 4 bases, with 14 bases between. The V gene's germline CDR1 is SGDLS and CDR2 YYNGEE. The CDR3 sequence: CASSAGTLLYNEQFF. The CDR3 DNA sequence: TGTGCCAGCAGCGCCGGGACACTCCTATACAATGAGCAGTTCTTC.

V gene TRBV27 combines with J gene TRBJ2-7, with TRBD1 matching over 9 bases. V lost 6 bases, J lost 4 bases, and 1 base stayed unmatched. This CDR3 spans 12 amino acids. CDR1 is MNHEY and CDR2 is SMNVEV in the germline V gene (reference sequence). The CDR3 loop is CASRQGAYEQYF. The DNA for the CDR3 is TGTGCCAGCAGACAGGGGGCATACGAGCAGTACTTC.

This clone was counted a few times. CDR3 in DNA: TGTGCCATCAGCCCAACTAGCGGGGGGCCAGATACGCAGTATTTT. It encodes CAISPTSGGPDTQYF. The chain employs TRBV10-3 and TRBJ2-3; 12 positions match TRBD2. Trimming took 6 bases from V and 4 from J; bases not matched to a gene: 5. CDR3 length equals 15 residues. Germline V gene data show CDR1 as ENHRY and CDR2 as SYGVKD.

This chain uses TRBV4-1 with TRBJ2-3; 8 nucleotides match TRBD1. CDR1 and CDR2 (germline): MGHRA, YSYEKL. V was pared by 5 bases and J by 0 bases, with 10 bases of the junction left unmatched. The CDR3 runs to 17 residues. This chain's CDR3 is CASSTLVQGVSTDTQYF. The CDR3 coding sequence is TGCGCCAGCAGCACGTTAGTACAGGGGGTGAGCACAGATACGCAGTATTTT.

CDR3 protein: CASSVGGTAALGYTF. The CDR3 coding sequence is TGCGCCAGCAGCGTCGGAGGGACTGCGGCGCTTGGCTACACCTTC. The gene calls are TRBV4-3 and TRBJ1-2, with a weak D call TRBD1 (5 bases). Germline values: CDR1 LGHNA, CDR2 YSLEER. V gave up 5 bases and J gave up 7 bases, with 20 bases separating them. The CDR3 has 15 residues.

The V call is TRBV4-1, the J call TRBJ1-5, with D possibly being TRBD1 (6 bases). The ends were cut back, 0 bases at V and 6 bases at J, with 12 bases in the middle. Germline V gene data show CDR1 as MGHRA and CDR2 as YSYEKL. CDR3 size: 15 residues. The CDR3 coding sequence is TGCGCCAGCAGCCAAGATAACAGGGCTGTTCAGCCCCAGCATTTT. Residues: CASSQDNRAVQPQHF.

This CDR3 is CASSSSGSIFYEQYF. Written as DNA, the CDR3 is TGTGCCAGCAGTAGTAGCGGGTCAATCTTCTACGAGCAGTACTTC. The rearrangement links TRBV6-1 to TRBJ2-7, with 7 bases aligning to TRBD2. CDR3 length equals 15 residues. The V gene end was trimmed by 5 bases and the J gene end by 3 bases; junction bases not matched to a gene: 10. The V gene's germline CDR1 is MNHNS and CDR2 SASEGT.

J is TRBJ1-1 and V is TRBV6-5; 8 bases align to TRBD1. This CDR3 has 15 residues. Germline CDR1 MNHEY, CDR2 SVGAGI. V shed 7 bases, J shed 2 bases, and the junction held 9 bases outside the gene matches. The CDR3 DNA sequence: TGTGCCAGCACCAGGACAGGGTTGGCAAACACTGAAGCTTTCTTT. This codes for CASTRTGLANTEAFF.

In its sample, this clone was seen once. V is TRBV9 and J is TRBJ2-1; weak D call: TRBD1 (7 bases). V shed 4 bases and J shed 7 bases, with 18 bases lying between them. Germline V gene data show CDR1 as SGDLS and CDR2 as YYNGEE. The CDR3 runs to 15 residues. This chain's CDR3 is CASSTLQGGPNEQFF. DNA for the CDR3: TGTGCCAGCAGCACCCTTCAGGGGGGCCCAAATGAGCAGTTCTTC.

For this clone: The junction differs from germline at one of its ends, possibly a read error. The CDR3 spells CSVVTGDSNQPQNF. The CDR3 DNA reads TGCAGCGTCGTAACAGGGGATAGCAATCAGCCCCAGAATTTT. This chain joins TRBV29-1 and TRBJ1-5; 7 nucleotides match TRBD1. Germline V gene sequence: CDR1 SQVTM, CDR2 ANQGSEA. The CDR3 covers 14 residues.

The J gene is TRBJ2-5, the V gene TRBV6-1; 7 bases fit TRBD1. J was trimmed by 1 base and V by 9 bases; bases with no gene match: 8. The germline V gene has CDR1 MNHNS and CDR2 SASEGT. This CDR3 contains 14 residues. CDR3 in amino acids: CASITGDTQETQYF. The CDR3 DNA reads as TGTGCCAGTATCACAGGGGATACCCAAGAGACCCAGTACTTC.

V and J are TRBV6-1 and TRBJ1-2, with D maybe TRBD1 (5 bases). CDR3 length: 16 residues. Trimming left V 2 bases short and J 2 bases short, with 15 bases between. The V gene's germline CDR1 is MNHNS and CDR2 SASEGT. The CDR3 bases are TGTGCCAGCAGTGAACTCACGCGGGGCCAAAACTATGGCTACACCTTC. This gives the protein CASSELTRGQNYGYTF.